This record covers a single T cell receptor beta chain. This clone's antigen is unknown. Qualities for individual bases were not recorded, and no much larger clone is one base off. This specimen comes from a study of blood T cell repertoires in COVID-19 (dated by TCRdb to about 2020). General notes on the study: Samples covering the acute and convalescent phases of COVID-19 were provided by collaborators in the United States, Italy and Spain. The repertoires were released in a freely available public database meant as a resource for research on the immune response to SARS-CoV-2. The samples were drawn from two sources: the first 160 participants of the ongoing ImmuneRACE study, and 1,000 to 1,500 subjects contributed by 6 global collaborators. The material from the prospective study consisted of cDNA or gDNA derived from T cells, B-cell-depleted T cells, or PBMCs. Deeply sampled blood TCRbeta repertoires from subjects exposed to, actively infected with, or recovered from COVID-19 were included in the dataset. Nearly every sample came with metadata listing a de-identified subject ID, COVID-19 status, age in years and sex. HLA class I and class II types, where available, came from metadata supplied by the sample provider rather than from assay-based typing.

The germline V gene encodes CDR1 LNHDA and CDR2 SQIVND (reference sequence). The CDR3 spans 17 residues, from the cysteine through the phenylalanine. The DNA shown is the 51-base CDR3, in frame from base 1. The V end gives up 2 bases and the J end 1 base, leaving 7 bases in the junction not matched to a gene. TCRbeta CDR3 regions were amplified from genomic DNA using the immunoSEQ Assay, a bias-controlled multiplex PCR. The authors' analysis ran thus. The number of nucleated cells in each sample was estimated by amplification of reference gene primers within the assay. To quantify the absolute abundance of each unique TCRbeta CDR3 rearrangement, sequence reads were collapsed and filtered. For each sample, productive Simpson clonality was calculated as the square root of Simpson's diversity index across productive rearrangements. TCRdb stores this immuneACCESS table with in-frame sequences only. Part of the clones is absent; in the studies checked, under half of the shortfall reflects unresolved V genes, and no reason is known for the rest. Clone size and V and J calls were adopted from that table, with D and trimming inferred from the DNA. The sample has about 38,000 clones on record, 70% to 90% of them singletons. Roughly 5.1% of the sample is in the top ten clones.

One collaborating source in Seattle enrolled patients during active infection and followed them longitudinally through the course of disease. Each collaborating institution followed its own protocols to collect whole blood in K2EDTA tubes. For TCRbeta analysis, collaborators shipped samples as frozen whole blood, isolated PBMCs, or DNA extracted from either of those sample types. Study-wide findings and limitations: The amount of clinical and demographic metadata varied by source and participant and was provided uncurated.

The sequenced sample consisted of peripheral blood. The receptor was derived from a man in his sixties with COVID-19, enrolled during active disease. The chain couples TRBV19 to TRBJ1-5; a stretch of 8 junction bases matches TRBD1. The DNA reads TGTGCCAGTAGTATACCCGCCCAGGGGGCGAGCAATCAGCCCCAGCATTTT. Its product reads: CASSIPAQGASNQPQHF.